The clone carrying this T cell receptor beta chain was found many times. The antigen remains unidentified. The CDR3 extends over 15 amino acids. In germline, CDR1 is KGHDR, CDR2 SFDVKD. V was pared by 4 bases and J by 1 base, with 4 bases of the junction left unmatched. These data come from a study of T cells after yellow fever vaccination. Broader study findings: Post-booster repertoires again held most primary-vaccination clones (approximately 96% CD4, approximately 90% CD8).

TCRdb re-called the 5' RACE reads with MiXCR, one entry per CDR3 protein. The sample lists 200,000 to 300,000 distinct CDR3 sequences, roughly 6.3% occurring once. This specimen was CD4+ T cells sorted from PBMCs, taken on the day of the yellow fever booster vaccination. The sequence was obtained from a man between 25 and 39 years old who received the YFV17D yellow fever vaccine. The chain joins TRBV24-1 to TRBJ2-5, with 8 bases lining up with TRBD1. DNA for the CDR3: TGTGCCACCAGTGACCCGGGACAGGCCCAAGAGACCCAGTACTTC. Amino acid sequence: CATSDPGQAQETQYF.